This TCR beta chain was retrieved from a study of early stage breast cancer tumors. Study-wide background: About 70% of the 16 invasive tumors were ER+, PR+ and HER2-. General study points: Tumors had about 2.4-fold higher T cell density and higher clonality than adjacent normal breast tissue. Most shared enriched TCRB sequences were commonly generated ones. Blood repertoires resembled normal breast more than tumor.

Concerning this clone: What it recognizes is unknown.

The germline V gene has CDR1 SNHLY and CDR2 FYNNEI. V gave up 7 bases and J gave up 9 bases, with 16 bases separating them. This CDR3 has 13 amino acids. Repertoires were generated with immunoSEQ multiplex PCR, while TCRdb's copy carries only in-frame clones and drops some. The repertoire has roughly 34,000 clones, 70% to 80% of them found once; the top ten carry 6.8%. The chain carries TRBV2 and TRBJ2-1, with D possibly TRBD2 on 5 matching bases. The sample was blood. The clonotype originates from a person in their 60s with breast cancer. CDR3 loop: CASMRENSGEQFF. The CDR3 region has the DNA TGTGCCAGCATGAGGGAGAACAGCGGTGAGCAGTTCTTC. The whole variable domain, remainder taken from reference TRBV2 and TRBJ2-1, is EPEVTQTPSHQVTQMGQEVILRCVPISNHLYFYWYRQILGQKVEFLVSFYNNEISEKSEIFDDQFSVERPDGSNFTLKIRSTKLEDSAMYFCASMRENSGEQFFGPGTRLTVL.